These 2 T cell receptor beta chains came from one sample sequenced in a study of cytomegalovirus exposure and HLA in healthy donors (dated by TCRdb to about 2017). Receptors were amplified or captured by the immunoSEQ multiplex PCR assay. For the multiplex PCR, a mixture combining 60 forward primers for TCR Vbeta segments and 13 reverse primers for TCR Jbeta segments was used. Not all clones reach the TCRdb copy of this immuneACCESS table, which keeps in-frame sequences only. Checked studies attribute under half of the gap to unresolved V genes and leave the rest unexplained. This sample is represented by about 180,000 clones; around three quarters of them were singletons. The ten largest make up around 5.7% of the sample. Sequenced input: PBMCs. Receptors were obtained from a man aged 35 to 55 in good health and CMV-seronegative.

This clone was seen a few times. The chain combines TRBV5-1 with TRBJ1-3, with 9 bases matching TRBD1. Trimming removed 4 bases from V and 1 base from J; junction bases left unmatched: 3. The germline CDR1 and CDR2 sequences are SGHRS and YFSETQ. This CDR3 has 15 amino acids. The CDR3 reads CASSRDRESGNTIYF. The DNA of the CDR3 is TGCGCCAGCAGCCGGGACAGGGAGTCTGGAAACACCATATATTTT.

The chain joins TRBV7-8 to TRBJ1-4, with D perhaps matching TRBD1 (5 bases). The V end was cut by 0 bases, the J end by 10 bases, with 15 bases between. The CDR3 is made up of 15 amino acids. Germline V gene lookup returns CDR1 SGHVS and CDR2 FQNEAQ. The CDR3 DNA reads TGTGCCAGCAGCTTAGCGCTTCCAGGGTGGGGAAAACTGTTTTTT. Its translation: CASSLALPGWGKLFF. Using reference TRBV7-8 and TRBJ1-4 for the parts outside the CDR3, the full variable domain is GAGVSQSPRYKVAKRGQDVALRCDPISGHVSLFWYQQALGQGPEFLTYFQNEAQLDKSGLPSDRFFAERPEGSVSTLKIQRTQQEDSAVYLCASSLALPGWGKLFFGSGTQLSVL.